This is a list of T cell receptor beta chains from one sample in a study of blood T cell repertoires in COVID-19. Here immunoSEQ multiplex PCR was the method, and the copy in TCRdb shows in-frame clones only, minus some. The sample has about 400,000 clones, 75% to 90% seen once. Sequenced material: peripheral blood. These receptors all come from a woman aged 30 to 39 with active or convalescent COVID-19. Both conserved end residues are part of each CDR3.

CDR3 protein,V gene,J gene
CASSPREAGGRSEQFF,TRBV21-1,TRBJ2-1
CASSPGHAGEQYF,TRBV5-4,TRBJ2-7
CASRQGISNQPQHF,TRBV6-5,TRBJ1-5
CASSPQVNYEQYF,TRBV7-6,TRBJ2-7
CASSPGGDSYTF,TRBV18,TRBJ1-2
CAISEAGNTIYF,TRBV10-3,TRBJ1-3
CATSDSQSTPGPDTQYF,TRBV24-1,TRBJ2-3
CASSPLAGSNEQFF,TRBV27,TRBJ2-1
CASSSEGQAYNEQFF,TRBV5-5,TRBJ2-1
CASSEELAGGRGRTQYF,TRBV2,TRBJ2-5
CSTRQGANEKLFF,TRBV29-1,TRBJ1-4
CAIRGDRANTEAFF,TRBV10-3,TRBJ1-1
CASSLGQGQEKLFF,TRBV7-7,TRBJ1-4
CASSQEYGPYEQYF,TRBV3-1/TRBV3-2,TRBJ2-7
CASSVTSDYGYTF,TRBV5-1,TRBJ1-2
CATRGTGTGGELFF,TRBV24-1,TRBJ2-2
CASSEQAGSTDTQYF,TRBV6-4,TRBJ2-3
CASSLDYTSGAYNEQFF,TRBV11-2,TRBJ2-1
CASSQELQTEAFF,TRBV3-1/TRBV3-2,TRBJ1-1
CASSLNRGTSQPQHF,TRBV28,TRBJ1-5
CASSRTGINTGELFF,TRBV5-5,TRBJ2-2
CASSRRQATNEKLFF,TRBV28,TRBJ1-4
CASSFLSGGGETQYF,TRBV27,TRBJ2-5
CASRDPGDYGYTF,TRBV5-1,TRBJ1-2
CASQALSNTGELFF,TRBV2,TRBJ2-2
CASSLSRLAGATDTQYF,TRBV7-8,TRBJ2-3
CASSEVAGVLGYTF,TRBV6-1,TRBJ1-2